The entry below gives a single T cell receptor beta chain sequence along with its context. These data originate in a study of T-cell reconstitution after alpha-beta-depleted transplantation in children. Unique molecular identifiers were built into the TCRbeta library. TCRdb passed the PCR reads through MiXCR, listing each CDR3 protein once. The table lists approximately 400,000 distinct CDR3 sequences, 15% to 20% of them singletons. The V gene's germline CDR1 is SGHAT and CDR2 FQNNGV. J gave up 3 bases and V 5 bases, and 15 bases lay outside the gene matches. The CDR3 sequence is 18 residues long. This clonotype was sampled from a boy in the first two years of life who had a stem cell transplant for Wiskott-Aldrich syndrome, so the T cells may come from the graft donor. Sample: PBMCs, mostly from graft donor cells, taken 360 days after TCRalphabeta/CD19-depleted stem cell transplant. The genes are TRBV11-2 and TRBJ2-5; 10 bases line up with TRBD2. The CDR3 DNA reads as TGTGCCAGCAGCCCCCGGGCCCTAGCGGGGGTTTTGGAAGAGACCCAGTACTTC. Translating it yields CASSPRALAGVLEETQYF.